Reported below is one T cell receptor (beta chain). The antigen remains undetermined. CDR1 and CDR2 from the germline V gene are SQVTM and ANQGSEA. The CDR3 has 13 residues. The sample is drawn from a study of CXCR3-negative and CXCR3-positive naive CD8 T cells. Study-wide points: Whereas memory cells differed, naive CXCR3-negative and CXCR3-positive cells shared similar TRBV-TRBJ usage. In both naive subsets diversity was comparably high, whereas memory CD8+ cells showed much lower diversity.

It was by 5' RACE with UMI labels that the TRB cDNA libraries were prepared. TCRdb reanalyzed the 5' RACE reads and collapses them to one entry per CDR3 protein, without DNA. The sample features about 90,000 distinct CDR3 sequences, with about 1% in its top ten. At about 310,000 cells each, triplicate sorts were carried out for each CD8+ T cell subset. The sample consisted of naive CXCR3- CD8+ T cells from blood. Documented subset: CD45RO-CCR7+CD27+CD95- naive CD8+ T cells lacking CXCR3 (TNR3-). The chain employs TRBV29-1 and TRBJ2-6. The origin of this receptor is a human donor in good health. Some clones in this sample may be carry-over from other donors' samples. CDR3 region: CSVERVGANVLTF.